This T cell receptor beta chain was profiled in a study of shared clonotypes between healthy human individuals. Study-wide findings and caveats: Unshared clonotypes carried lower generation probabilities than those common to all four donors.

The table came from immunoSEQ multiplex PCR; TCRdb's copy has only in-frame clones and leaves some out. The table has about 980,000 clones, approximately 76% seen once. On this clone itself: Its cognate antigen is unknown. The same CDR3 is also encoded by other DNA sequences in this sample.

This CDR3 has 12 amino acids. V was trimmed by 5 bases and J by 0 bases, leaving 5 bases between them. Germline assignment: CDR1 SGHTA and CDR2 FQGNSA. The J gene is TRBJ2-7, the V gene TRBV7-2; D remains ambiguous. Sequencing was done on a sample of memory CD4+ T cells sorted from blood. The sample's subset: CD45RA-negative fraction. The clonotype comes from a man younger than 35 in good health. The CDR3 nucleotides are TGTGCCAGCAGCGGAGCCTCCTACGAGCAGTACTTC. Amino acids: CASSGASYEQYF.